This T cell receptor (beta chain) emerged from a study of Graves' ophthalmopathy and Graves' hyperthyroidism. About the study: Ophthalmopathy not arising within 18 months of follow-up defined hyperthyroidism as stable. General study points: Most expanded thyroid clonotypes above 0.001 frequency also appeared in blood.

Germline V gene sequence: CDR1 MGHDK, CDR2 SYGVNS. The CDR3 has 18 residues. The V segment lost 6 bases and the J segment 1 base; nucleotides outside the gene matches: 12. Notes on this clonotype: The antigen remains unidentified.

For repertoire sequencing, the TCR beta CDR3 regions were amplified from RNA transcripts. The authors performed first-round RT-PCR with HTBI primers and then a second-round multiplex PCR. TCRdb re-called the multiplex PCR reads through MiXCR, storing one row per CDR3 protein. This sample yields around 1.1 million distinct CDR3 sequences, of which roughly two fifths are seen a single time; 11% belongs to the top ten. Ages of hyperthyroidism patients ran from 18 to 65, and their diagnoses were new, under 2 months' duration. Other autoimmune diseases, uncontrolled infections, pregnancy or lactation excluded patients from enrollment.

V and J are TRBV25-1 and TRBJ2-5, with 12 bases matching TRBD2. Material: peripheral blood or thyroid tissue (not recorded which). The TCR sequence derives from an adult man with Graves' hyperthyroidism. In DNA, the CDR3 is TGTGCCAGCAGCTCGGCTCTAGCGGGGGGGCGGTTCCAAGAGACCCAGTACTTC. Residues: CASSSALAGGRFQETQYF.